These 25 T cell receptor beta chains were all obtained from the same sample, sequenced in a study of T cells after yellow fever vaccination. TCRdb re-derived calls from the 5' RACE reads in MiXCR, one entry per CDR3 protein. The sample includes roughly 310,000 distinct CDR3 sequences, roughly 3.5% of them seen just once. The input for sequencing was PBMCs, taken on the day of the yellow fever booster vaccination. Receptor source: a man aged 18-30 years who received the YFV17D yellow fever vaccine.

This clonotype appeared a few times. The chain links TRBV7-8 to TRBJ1-6; 7 bases agree with TRBD1. With V trimmed by 5 bases and J by 9 bases, 7 bases remained unmatched. The CDR3 length is 14 residues. Germline V lookup: CDR1 SGHVS, CDR2 FQNEAQ. In DNA, the CDR3 is TGTGCCAGCAGCCCGACAGGGTGGGCTTCACCCCTCCACTTT. Translation: CASSPTGWASPLHF. Using reference TRBV7-8 and TRBJ1-6 for the parts outside the CDR3, the full variable domain is GAGVSQSPRYKVAKRGQDVALRCDPISGHVSLFWYQQALGQGPEFLTYFQNEAQLDKSGLPSDRFFAERPEGSVSTLKIQRTQQEDSAVYLCASSPTGWASPLHFGNGTRLTVT.

J is TRBJ2-3 and V is TRBV5-4, with D maybe TRBD1 (6 bases). The length of the CDR3 is 15 residues. Germline V CDR1 and CDR2: SGHNT, YYREEE (reference sequence). V was clipped by 0 bases and J by 8 bases, with 16 bases between them. Here the CDR3 reads CASSLGGRLRATQYF. The CDR3 DNA reads as TGTGCCAGCAGCTTGGGGGGGCGGTTGAGGGCTACGCAGTATTTT.

The chain couples TRBV12-3 or TRBV12-4 to TRBJ2-5; D may be TRBD2 (6 bases). The ends were cut back, 3 bases at V and 0 bases at J, with 11 bases in the middle. The CDR3 is 15 amino acids. This chain's CDR3 is CASSLLIADQETQYF. Here the CDR3 DNA reads TGTGCCAGCAGTTTGTTGATAGCGGACCAAGAGACCCAGTACTTC.

This clonotype showed up many times. The chain recombines TRBV4-1 with TRBJ2-7; D is uncertain. Germline V gene data show CDR1 as MGHRA and CDR2 as YSYEKL. V lost 1 base to trimming and J lost 5 bases, with 15 bases between them. The CDR3 runs 15 residues. The CDR3 spells CASSQGEQSPNEQYF. As DNA, the CDR3 is TGCGCCAGCAGCCAAGGGGAACAATCCCCAAACGAGCAGTACTTC.

This clonotype was detected ten times or more. This chain uses TRBV18 with TRBJ2-7; 13 bases line up with TRBD2. The CDR3 is 16 residues long. The ends lost 4 bases at V and 6 bases at J; junction bases unmatched: 9. Germline CDR1 is KGHSH and CDR2 is LQKENI. This CDR3 reads CASSRELAGGLSEQYV. CDR3 coding DNA: TGTGCCAGCTCACGGGAACTAGCGGGGGGGCTCTCCGAGCAGTACGTC.

V and J are TRBV12-3 or TRBV12-4 and TRBJ2-3, with TRBD2 identical over 10 bases. V was clipped by 5 bases and J by 0 bases; unmatched bases: 8. The CDR3 is made up of 17 amino acids. The DNA for the CDR3 is TGTGCCAGCAGTGGTACTAGCGGGGTAACTAGCACAGATACGCAGTATTTT. Protein: CASSGTSGVTSTDTQYF.

This chain connects TRBV5-1 to TRBJ2-1, with a possible D match to TRBD2 (5 bases). CDR1 is SGHRS and CDR2 is YFSETQ in the germline V gene. The V gene lost 4 bases and the J gene lost 5 bases, with 16 bases spanning the gap. The CDR3 has 15 amino acids. The CDR3, as DNA: TGCGCCAGCAGCCGCGGAGGTGCGGCCGACAATGAGCAGTTCTTC. It yields the protein CASSRGGAADNEQFF.

V and J are TRBV6-2 or TRBV6-3 and TRBJ1-5; TRBD1 matches 7 bases. Germline CDR1 and CDR2: MNHEY and SVGEGT. The junction had 6 bases not matched to a gene; V was cut back by 5 bases and J by 2 bases. This CDR3 spans 15 amino acids. For the CDR3, the DNA is TGTGCCAGCAGTACCGACAGGGTTGGCAATCAGCCCCAGCATTTT. Translation: CASSTDRVGNQPQHF.

This clonotype has just a few counts. The genes are TRBV20-1 and TRBJ2-1; the D is unclear. The CDR3 contains 11 residues. Germline CDR1 is DFQATT and CDR2 is SNEGSKA (reference sequence). V dropped 5 bases and J dropped 12 bases, with 14 bases sitting between them. This chain's CDR3 is CSAPSPRRQFF. In DNA form, the CDR3 reads TGCAGTGCTCCTTCACCCAGGCGGCAGTTCTTC.

This clonotype was recorded at least ten times. In nucleotides, the CDR3 is TGTGCCAGCAGCTTCGGGGGTGGGGAGACCCAGTACTTC. Translating it yields CASSFGGGETQYF. V gene TRBV7-3 combines with J gene TRBJ2-5; possibly TRBD2 for D (6 bases). V lost 3 bases and J lost 5, with 10 bases in between. This CDR3 is built from 13 residues. Germline lookup yields CDR1 SGHTA and CDR2 FQGTGA.

This clonotype has a count of ten or more. The chain employs TRBV5-1 and TRBJ1-1; D gene uncertain. The CDR3 has 13 amino acids. Trimming pared 5 bases from V and 0 bases from J, leaving 8 bases between. Germline V gene lookup returns CDR1 SGHRS and CDR2 YFSETQ. The CDR3 DNA reads TGCGCCAGCAGGCCGCACATGAACACTGAAGCTTTCTTT. Its protein product is CASRPHMNTEAFF.

This chain links TRBV6-2 or TRBV6-3 with TRBJ2-1, with D uncertain. The V gene lost 6 bases and the J gene lost 8 bases, with 11 bases spanning the gap. CDR3 size: 12 residues. Germline CDR1 MNHEY, CDR2 SVGEGT. The CDR3 sequence is CASSPTFHEQFF. The CDR3 bases are TGTGCCAGCAGCCCCACTTTCCATGAGCAGTTCTTC.

This clonotype was recorded many times. For the CDR3, the DNA is TGCAGTGCCCGGCTAGCGGGGGGGCATGAGACCCAGTACTTC. Translation: CSARLAGGHETQYF. This chain connects TRBV20-1 to TRBJ2-5; 12 bases are a match to TRBD2. Germline V gene data show CDR1 as DFQATT and CDR2 as SNEGSKA (reference sequence). Trimming took 6 bases from V and 5 from J; bases not matched to a gene: 7. The CDR3 has 14 residues.

This chain links TRBV7-9 with TRBJ1-1, with unresolved D. The V end lost 5 bases, the J end lost 6 bases, and 13 bases lay between the germline ends. The CDR3 contains 13 residues. The germline gives CDR1 SEHNR, CDR2 FQNEAQ (reference sequence). CDR3 sequence reads: CASSPPAEAEAFF. DNA for the CDR3: TGTGCCAGCAGCCCTCCTGCGGAGGCTGAAGCTTTCTTT. Supplemented by reference TRBV7-9 and TRBJ1-1, the full variable domain reads DTGVSQNPRHKITKRGQNVTFRCDPISEHNRLYWYRQTLGQGPEFLTYFQNEAQLEKSRLLSDRFSAERPKGSFSTLEIQRTEQGDSAMYLCASSPPAEAEAFFGQGTRLTVV.

This clonotype was seen ten or more times. The chain combines TRBV6-8 with TRBJ2-7; D is unclear. The length of the CDR3 is 13 residues. CDR1 and CDR2 from the germline V gene are MNHGY and SAAAGT. Deletions cut 2 bases from V and 12 bases from J, with 17 bases between. The CDR3 nucleotides are TGTGCCAGCAGTTACACTGAGGCATACGAATGGTACGTC. Residues: CASSYTEAYEWYV.

This clonotype was detected many times. The CDR3 nucleotides read TGCAGTGCCCCACGCCTTAGCGGGGGAAGCACAGATACGCAGTATTTT. This codes for CSAPRLSGGSTDTQYF. This sequence joins TRBV20-1 and TRBJ2-3; 9 nucleotides align to TRBD2. J gave up 0 bases and V 6 bases, and 10 bases lay outside the gene matches. CDR3 length equals 16 residues. Germline CDR1 and CDR2: DFQATT and SNEGSKA (reference sequence).

This clonotype was counted ten times or more. The V and J genes are TRBV6-2 or TRBV6-3 and TRBJ2-5, with a weak D call TRBD1 (5 bases). Germline V CDR1 and CDR2: MNHEY, SVGEGT. V lost 9 bases and J lost 4, with 12 bases in between. The CDR3 has 12 amino acids. The CDR3 region has the DNA TGTGCCAGTTCTAGAAGGGGAGAGACCCAGTACTTC. As protein: CASSRRGETQYF.

The sample holds a few counts of this clonotype. CDR3 sequence (DNA): TGCGCCAGCAGGCTTGGCCCTGAATACGAGCAGTACGTC. It is translated as CASRLGPEYEQYV. The genes are TRBV5-1 and TRBJ2-7, with D unclear. CDR3 length equals 13 residues. Germline V gene data show CDR1 as SGHRS and CDR2 as YFSETQ. V lost 5 bases to trimming and J lost 4 bases, with 13 bases between them.

The chain has TRBV25-1 and TRBJ2-1; TRBD1 matches 10 bases. CDR1 is MGHDK and CDR2 is SYGVNS in the germline V gene. The CDR3 loop spans 15 amino acids. J gave up 4 bases and V 6 bases, and 6 bases lay outside the gene matches. The CDR3 DNA is TGTGCCAGCAGACCCGGGACAGGGGCGTACAATGAGCAGTTCTTC. Translated: CASRPGTGAYNEQFF.

This clonotype was recorded many times. This chain uses TRBV29-1 with TRBJ1-4; D call uncertain. The CDR3 is made up of 13 amino acids. Trimming shortened V by 7 bases and J by 0 bases, and 9 bases separated the two germline ends. The germline V gene has CDR1 SQVTM and CDR2 ANQGSEA. Here the CDR3 reads CSARHSTNEKLFF. DNA of the CDR3: TGCAGCGCTAGACACTCAACTAATGAAAAACTGTTTTTT.

The rearrangement uses TRBV2 and TRBJ1-1; D ambiguous. Trimming removed 3 bases at V and 1 base at J, with 18 bases between. The CDR3 spans 17 residues. Germline V CDR1 and CDR2: SNHLY, FYNNEI. The CDR3 spells CASSDGRLGVSNTEAFF. CDR3 in DNA: TGTGCCAGCAGTGATGGCAGACTGGGAGTCTCGAACACTGAAGCTTTCTTT.

The rearrangement uses TRBV24-1 and TRBJ1-1, with D uncertain. Trimming took 4 bases from V and 1 from J, leaving 6 bases between them. Per the germline V gene, CDR1 is KGHDR and CDR2 is SFDVKD. The CDR3 runs to 13 residues. In DNA, the CDR3 is TGTGCCACCAGTGAGATCCAGAACACTGAAGCTTTCTTT. It translates to CATSEIQNTEAFF.

A few counts support this clonotype. Compared with germline, one end of the junction differs, possibly owing to a read error. The chain employs TRBV6-6 and TRBJ2-1, with 7 positions matching TRBD2. The CDR3 extends over 15 amino acids. Looked up from germline, CDR1 is MNHNY and CDR2 is SVGAGI (reference sequence). The CDR3 DNA reads as TGTGCCAGCAGTTCCACCGGGGGGATCCCCAATGGGCAGTTCTTC. This translates into CASSSTGGIPNGQFF.

Many counts were recorded for this clonotype. V and J are TRBV25-1 and TRBJ2-5; 13 bases align to TRBD2. Germline V gene lookup returns CDR1 MGHDK and CDR2 SYGVNS. Losses at the gene ends were 3 bases for V and 4 bases for J; bases not matched to a gene: 14. CDR3 length equals 19 residues. The DNA for the CDR3 is TGTGCCAGCAGTGACCCCTCGACCAGACTAGCGGGGGGCCCAGAGACCCAGTACTTC. This sequence encodes CASSDPSTRLAGGPETQYF.

About this clonotype: A read error is possible here, since a much larger clone lies one base away. Here the CDR3 DNA reads TGCAGCGCAAGGGCAGGGTCAGTGACCGGGGAGCTGTTTTTT. Translation: CSARAGSVTGELFF. This chain joins TRBV29-1 and TRBJ2-2, with D possibly TRBD1 on 5 matching bases. Per the germline V gene, CDR1 is SQVTM and CDR2 is ANQGSEA. The CDR3 is 14 amino acids. The germline V and J ends were trimmed by 7 bases and 5 bases, with 17 bases remaining between them.